This TCR beta chain came from a study of cytomegalovirus exposure and HLA in healthy donors. Background on the study: When roughly 420 donors were genotyped, approximately 80% of them were found to fall in the Caucasian-associated ancestry cluster.

The germline CDR1 and CDR2 sequences are MDHEN and SYDVKM. This CDR3 is built from 13 residues. Trimming took 4 bases from V and 1 from J, leaving 8 bases between them. Notes on the study in general: A later analysis appeared to link common viral pathogens to several of the most significant clusters. Most of the TCR beta V segments (in an earlier analysis) were productive either about 87% or about 30% of the time. Sequencing artifact likely explains a cluster of highly shared sequence variants.

This PCR relied on a set of 60 Vbeta primers and 13 Jbeta primers. The protocol was immunoSEQ multiplex PCR, while the TCRdb copy is restricted to in-frame clones and leaves out a portion. This sample has about 85,000 clones, with around four fifths found just once. This clone has only a few counts. Its antigen is undetermined. The sequence came from a boy younger than 18 in good health and CMV-seronegative. Sequencing was carried out using PBMCs. The V gene is TRBV28, the J gene TRBJ2-7, with D hard to call. The CDR3: CASSSPASYEQYF. CDR3 in DNA: TGTGCCAGCAGTTCTCCTGCGTCCTACGAGCAGTACTTC.